This T cell receptor (beta chain) stems from a study of Graves' ophthalmopathy and Graves' hyperthyroidism. To note about this clonotype: As yet, its antigen is unknown.

RNA served as the template for amplifying TCR beta CDR3 regions. HTBI primers primed a first-round RT-PCR, and a second-round multiplex PCR followed. MiXCR, applied by TCRdb to the multiplex PCR reads, yields one record per CDR3 protein. The profile shows over a million distinct CDR3 sequences, about 35% of them singletons. Ages of hyperthyroidism patients ran from 18 to 65, and their diagnoses were new, under 2 months' duration. Patients were excluded if they had other autoimmune diseases or uncontrolled infections, and likewise if pregnancy or lactation applied. Orbital computed tomography, together with clinical symptoms, serum thyroxine, TRAb and thyroid ultrasound, was used for diagnosis. General observations from the study: Blood also harbored most expanded thyroid clonotypes above 0.001 frequency.

This CDR3 region has 16 residues. CDR1 SGHTA and CDR2 FQGNSA come from the germline V gene. Trimming took 4 bases from V and 7 from J, leaving 20 bases between them. The sequenced material came from peripheral blood or thyroid tissue (not recorded which). The source of this sequence is an adult man with Graves' hyperthyroidism. The V call is TRBV7-2, the J call TRBJ1-3, with a tentative D call TRBD1 (5 bases). CDR3: CASSSSGTVEANTIYF. The DNA for the CDR3 is TGTGCCAGCAGCTCTTCCGGGACCGTTGAAGCGAACACCATATATTTT.